The 11 T cell receptor beta chains listed next were all sequenced from one sample in a study of T cell changes during pregnancy in multiple sclerosis. This table comes from immunoSEQ multiplex PCR, and its TCRdb copy is limited to in-frame clones, with some not included. The sample consists of about 93,000 clones, over 80% of them appearing once. The sample was peripheral blood, taken after pregnancy. All receptors derive from a female donor with multiple sclerosis, enrolled in a pregnancy study.

The rearrangement links TRBV7-9 to TRBJ2-5, with D uncertain. V shed 2 bases and J shed 4 bases, with 23 bases lying between them. The germline CDR1 and CDR2 sequences are SEHNR and FQNEAQ (reference sequence). The CDR3 loop spans 18 amino acids. The CDR3 is CASSLFSYSPSQRETQYF. The CDR3 DNA reads TGTGCCAGCAGCTTATTTAGTTATAGCCCAAGCCAAAGAGAGACCCAGTACTTC.

This clone is a singleton in its sample. This rearrangement joins TRBV6-5 to TRBJ2-2; 8 positions match TRBD2. J was trimmed by 0 bases and V by 10 bases; bases with no gene match: 4. The germline V gene encodes CDR1 MNHEY and CDR2 SVGAGI. The CDR3 is 14 residues long. The CDR3 region is CATLTSANTGELFF. CDR3 in DNA: TGTGCCACCCTGACTAGCGCGAACACCGGGGAGCTGTTTTTT.

This rearrangement joins TRBV18 to TRBJ2-1; TRBD2 is a possible D gene (6 bases). The germline gives CDR1 KGHSH, CDR2 LQKENI. CDR3 length: 14 amino acids. The V end lost 0 bases, the J end lost 10 bases, and 13 bases lay between the germline ends. CDR3 residues: CASSPPYSREEQFF. CDR3 bases: TGTGCCAGCTCACCACCCTACAGCCGGGAGGAGCAGTTCTTC.

DNA of the CDR3: TGTGCCACCAGAACGGCGGGACTCCGTTATTCACCCCTCCACTTT. Translated, it gives CATRTAGLRYSPLHF. The rearrangement links TRBV28 to TRBJ1-6; D is perhaps TRBD1 (5 bases). From germline, CDR1 is MDHEN and CDR2 SYDVKM. V was clipped by 10 bases and J by 8 bases, with 21 bases between them. This CDR3 spans 15 amino acids.

The chain joins TRBV30 to TRBJ1-4, with a tentative D call TRBD1 (5 bases). Germline V lookup: CDR1 GTSNPN, CDR2 SVGIG (reference sequence). This CDR3 is 19 amino acids long. Deletions cut 0 bases from V and 0 bases from J, with 20 bases between. This CDR3 reads CAWSVLGGQRGATNEKLFF. The CDR3 bases are TGTGCCTGGAGTGTACTGGGCGGACAACGAGGCGCAACTAATGAAAAACTGTTTTTT.

In the case of this clone: The same CDR3 arises from other DNA sequences in this sample as well. The J gene is TRBJ1-1, the V gene TRBV5-1; D unclear. The length of the CDR3 is 14 residues. CDR1 is SGHRS and CDR2 is YFSETQ in the germline V gene. The V end lost 0 bases, the J end lost 0 bases, and 6 bases lay between the germline ends. DNA for the CDR3: TGCGCCAGCAGCTTGGACTCGATGAACACTGAAGCTTTCTTT. Residues: CASSLDSMNTEAFF.

CDR3 DNA sequence: TGCGCCAGCAGCCCCAAATTACTCAGGGGTGGGGCTGGCGAGCAGTACTTC. Residues: CASSPKLLRGGAGEQYF. The rearrangement uses TRBV4-3 and TRBJ2-7; TRBD1 is a possible D gene (6 bases). The germline V gene has CDR1 LGHNA and CDR2 YSLEER. The V end was cut by 4 bases, the J end by 6 bases, with 25 bases between. The CDR3 runs 17 residues.

The chain joins TRBV29-1 to TRBJ2-7; possible D gene TRBD2, 5 bases. Trimming took 4 bases from V and 5 from J, leaving 12 bases between them. Germline-derived CDR1 and CDR2 are SQVTM and ANQGSEA. The CDR3 covers 12 residues. The CDR3 here is CSVVATGNEQYF. The CDR3 region has the DNA TGCAGCGTTGTAGCGACCGGCAACGAGCAGTACTTC.

The rearrangement uses TRBV7-2 and TRBJ1-4, with 10 nucleotides matching TRBD1. The germline V gene has CDR1 SGHTA and CDR2 FQGNSA. The CDR3 is made up of 15 amino acids. V dropped 4 bases and J dropped 6; count of bases not matched to a gene: 5. The DNA for the CDR3 is TGTGCCAGCAGCTCTTCCGGGACAGGGGATGAAAAACTGTTTTTT. Protein sequence: CASSSSGTGDEKLFF.

The chain joins TRBV6-5 to TRBJ1-1; no firm D call. V was shortened by 0 bases and J by 3 bases, with 11 bases between the two germline ends. The germline CDR1 and CDR2 sequences are MNHEY and SVGAGI. This CDR3 region has 15 residues. The CDR3: CASSYSRSQDTEAFF. The CDR3 DNA reads as TGTGCCAGCAGTTACTCGAGATCTCAGGACACTGAAGCTTTCTTT.

The chain recombines TRBV19 with TRBJ2-1, with TRBD2 identical over 8 bases. There are 20 residues in the CDR3. After removal of 0 bases from V and 10 bases from J, the junction contained 23 bases not matched to a gene. The V gene's germline CDR1 is LNHDA and CDR2 SQIVND (reference sequence). In DNA form, the CDR3 reads TGTGCCAGTAGTATAGATAACCCCAATTTCGGAGCGGGAGAATACAGGGAGCAGTTCTTC. Its translation: CASSIDNPNFGAGEYREQFF.